The 5 T cell receptor beta chains below all came from one sample that was sequenced in a study of T cell changes during pregnancy in multiple sclerosis. Sequencing used immunoSEQ multiplex PCR; TCRdb keeps in-frame clones, though not all of them. Of tens of thousands of clones detected, roughly nine tenths appear once; the ten largest clones hold 0.6% to 0.9%. Sequencing used CD4+ T cells from peripheral blood mononuclear cells, obtained in the first trimester of pregnancy. These receptor sequences come from a female donor with multiple sclerosis, enrolled in a pregnancy study.

The chain recombines TRBV29-1 with TRBJ2-1; tentative D call: TRBD2 (5 bases). Trimming stripped 3 bases from V and 7 bases from J, with 10 bases between. This CDR3 has 12 residues. CDR1 and CDR2 from the germline V gene are SQVTM and ANQGSEA. The CDR3 coding sequence is TGCAGCGTTGATCCGGGATTAAATGAGCAGTTCTTC. Its translation: CSVDPGLNEQFF.

The chain is built from TRBV4-2 and TRBJ1-6, with a tentative D call TRBD1 (5 bases). This CDR3 has 19 amino acids. Germline V CDR1 and CDR2: LGHNA, YNFKEQ. Trimming removed 0 bases at V and 0 bases at J, with 15 bases between. CDR3 residues: CASSQERPRTGSYNSPLHF. In DNA form, the CDR3 reads TGTGCCAGCAGCCAAGAACGGCCCCGAACAGGCTCCTATAATTCACCCCTCCACTTT.

The V gene is TRBV19, the J gene TRBJ2-5; the D is unclear. Per the germline V gene, CDR1 is LNHDA and CDR2 is SQIVND (reference sequence). Trimming stripped 5 bases from V and 4 bases from J, with 8 bases between. This CDR3 has 12 residues. For the CDR3, the DNA is TGTGCCAGTAGTGTCGGAGCAGAGACCCAGTACTTC. It codes for CASSVGAETQYF.

V gene TRBV5-8 combines with J gene TRBJ2-7, with 15 positions matching TRBD2. V lost 4 bases to trimming and J lost 2 bases; unmatched junction nucleotides: 1. The CDR3 runs to 15 residues. Germline CDR1 is SGHTS and CDR2 is YDEGEE. CDR3 in DNA: TGTGCCAGCAGCCGGACTAGCGGGGGGGCCTACGAGCAGTACTTC. It codes for CASSRTSGGAYEQYF. Combining the CDR3 with reference TRBV5-8 and TRBJ2-7 gives the whole variable domain EAGVTQSPTHLIKTRGQQATLRCSPISGHTSVYWYQQALGLGLQFLLWYDEGEERNRGNFPPRFSGRQFPNYSSELNVNALELEDSALYLCASSRTSGGAYEQYFGPGTRLTVT.

This clone has a handful of counts. This sequence joins TRBV4-1 and TRBJ2-4, with D unclear. V was pared by 2 bases and J by 3 bases, with 8 bases between. This CDR3 has 14 residues. Per the germline V gene, CDR1 is MGHRA and CDR2 is YSYEKL. This CDR3 reads CASSQLVGKNIQYF. The CDR3 DNA is TGCGCCAGCAGCCAACTAGTCGGCAAAAACATTCAGTACTTC.